Here is one TCR beta chain with its context. Antigen: not known. A library of TCRbeta sequences, prepared with unique molecular identifiers, was generated. TCRdb analysed the PCR reads with MiXCR anew, one entry per CDR3 protein. The sample records more than 300,000 distinct CDR3 sequences, about 17% being singletons. The CDR3 extends over 15 amino acids. Unmatched junction bases numbered 9, after V lost 5 bases and J lost 3 bases. CDR1 and CDR2 (germline): SGHRS, YFSETQ. The data were taken from a study of T-cell reconstitution after alpha-beta-depleted transplantation in children. Study-level points and caveats: It was reported that alpha-beta T cells came from several hundred expanded graft clones (about two months after transplant).

This TCR was sampled from a male patient aged 2 to 10 who had a stem cell transplant for acute lymphoblastic leukemia, so the T cells may come from the graft donor. Sequenced here: PBMCs, mostly from graft donor cells, sampled 360 days after TCRalphabeta/CD19-depleted stem cell transplant. The V gene is TRBV5-1, the J gene TRBJ2-7, with 9 bases aligning to TRBD2. For the CDR3, the DNA is TGCGCCAGCAGATTTTGGACTAGCGATGACTACGAGCAGTACTTC. Translated, it gives CASRFWTSDDYEQYF.